Below, 9 T cell receptor beta chains from the same sample are listed, as sequenced in a study of cytomegalovirus exposure and HLA in healthy donors. Vbeta (60) and Jbeta (13) primers were used in the PCR. Data came from immunoSEQ multiplex PCR; TCRdb stores just in-frame clones and leaves some out. The table records about 160,000 clones, roughly 80% of them present only once. Sequencing was done on a sample of PBMCs. These receptors came from a woman in her 30s in good health and CMV-seropositive.

This clone was seen more than once but under ten times. This chain joins TRBV7-2 and TRBJ1-2, with D possibly being TRBD1 (6 bases). Germline-derived CDR1 and CDR2 are SGHTA and FQGNSA. Trimming took off 8 bases at V and 8 bases at J, with 15 bases between the two ends. The CDR3 loop spans 12 amino acids. DNA for the CDR3: TGTGCCAGCTCCTTCGGGACATACGGCTACACCTTC. Translation: CASSFGTYGYTF.

The J gene is TRBJ2-1, the V gene TRBV13; TRBD2 agrees at 9 bases. V shed 5 bases and J 6 bases; nucleotides not matched to a gene: 11. The CDR3 loop spans 16 amino acids. Germline V gene data show CDR1 as PRHDT and CDR2 as FYEKMQ (reference sequence). The CDR3 sequence: CASSLPPAGGSNEQFF. CDR3 sequence (DNA): TGTGCCAGCAGCCTTCCCCCAGCGGGGGGTAGCAATGAGCAGTTCTTC. The full variable domain, in which reference TRBV13 and TRBJ2-1 provide the parts outside the CDR3, is AAGVIQSPRHLIKEKRETATLKCYPIPRHDTVYWYQQGPGQDPQFLISFYEKMQSDKGSIPDRFSAQQFSDYHSELNMSSLELGDSALYFCASSLPPAGGSNEQFFGPGTRLTVL.

This clone was seen more than once but under ten times. This chain joins TRBV6-1 and TRBJ2-3, with 7 nucleotides matching TRBD2. The CDR3 loop spans 15 amino acids. Losses at the gene ends were 0 bases for V and 5 bases for J; bases not matched to a gene: 5. Germline CDR1 and CDR2: MNHNS and SASEGT. In DNA, the CDR3 is TGTGCCAGCAGTGAAGCCCTGTCGGGGGGAGATACGCAGTATTTT. It encodes CASSEALSGGDTQYF.

The rearrangement links TRBV4-3 to TRBJ2-3; D is unclear. Trimming cost V 4 bases and J 2 bases, with 16 bases left between them. Per the germline V gene, CDR1 is LGHNA and CDR2 is YSLEER. The CDR3 extends over 16 amino acids. CDR3 sequence reads: CASSPLKTGITDTQYF. The CDR3 region has the DNA TGCGCCAGCAGCCCCCTCAAGACTGGAATCACAGATACGCAGTATTTT.

This clone came up once. This chain uses TRBV27 with TRBJ2-7; no definite D call. This CDR3 has 14 residues. Germline CDR1 and CDR2: MNHEY and SMNVEV (reference sequence). Trimming stripped 4 bases from V and 7 bases from J, with 17 bases between. CDR3 residues: CASSSTTRIWEQYF. DNA for the CDR3: TGTGCCAGCAGTTCGACGACACGGATTTGGGAGCAGTACTTC.

The gene calls are TRBV2 and TRBJ2-3, with D perhaps matching TRBD2 (6 bases). Trimming took off 5 bases at V and 7 bases at J, with 10 bases between the two ends. Germline V gene sequence: CDR1 SNHLY, CDR2 FYNNEI. The CDR3 length is 12 residues. CDR3 region: CASSLGGNTQYF. The CDR3, as DNA: TGTGCCAGCAGTTTGGGGGGAAATACGCAGTATTTT.

This rearrangement joins TRBV19 to TRBJ1-4, with 7 positions matching TRBD1. The CDR3 sequence is 15 residues long. The germline V gene encodes CDR1 LNHDA and CDR2 SQIVND (reference sequence). J was trimmed by 1 base and V by 5 bases; bases with no gene match: 4. DNA for the CDR3: TGTGCCAGTAGTCCGGGACAGCTAACTAATGAAAAACTGTTTTTT. Translating gives CASSPGQLTNEKLFF.

The chain employs TRBV15 and TRBJ2-1; possible D gene TRBD1, 6 bases. V lost 3 bases and J 11 bases, leaving 14 bases between the germline ends. Germline CDR1 LNHNV, CDR2 YYDKDF (reference sequence). The CDR3 has 13 residues. Written as DNA, the CDR3 is TGTGCCACCAGCAGTGACTCAGGGACAAAGCAGTTCTTC. The encoded protein is CATSSDSGTKQFF. Looking up the rest from reference TRBV15 and TRBJ2-1 gives the full variable domain: DAMVIQNPRYQVTQFGKPVTLSCSQTLNHNVMYWYQQKSSQAPKLLFHYYDKDFNNEADTPDNFQSRRPNTSFCFLDIRSPGLGDTAMYLCATSSDSGTKQFFGPGTRLTVL.

The CDR3 region has the DNA TGTGCCAGCCGTCGACAGGGCCCTAGCAATCAGCCCCAGCATTTT. This sequence encodes CASRRQGPSNQPQHF. The chain couples TRBV6-5 to TRBJ1-5, with 7 bases identical to TRBD1. V was clipped by 8 bases and J by 0 bases; unmatched bases: 7. This CDR3 is 15 amino acids long. The V gene's germline CDR1 is MNHEY and CDR2 SVGAGI.